Below, 5 T cell receptor beta chains from the same sample are listed, as sequenced in a study of T cells in Graves' hyperthyroidism and ophthalmopathy. What was amplified from RNA transcripts were TCR beta CDR3 regions. Initially, a first-round RT-PCR of the TCR CDR3 employed the HTBI primer set. TCRdb passed the multiplex PCR reads through MiXCR, listing each CDR3 protein once. The sample shows 450,000 to 700,000 distinct CDR3 sequences, 40% to 55% of them seen only once. The sequenced sample was peripheral blood or thyroid tissue (not recorded which). Receptors were obtained from an adult woman with Graves' disease, either hyperthyroidism or ophthalmopathy (not recorded which).

The chain couples TRBV27 to TRBJ2-1; D remains unclear. The CDR3 is made up of 12 amino acids. Trimming left V 6 bases short and J 5 bases short, with 8 bases between. Germline V gene data show CDR1 as MNHEY and CDR2 as SMNVEV (reference sequence). Here the CDR3 reads CASRKWDNEQFF. CDR3 nucleotides: TGTGCCAGCAGAAAATGGGACAATGAGCAGTTCTTC.

This clonotype came up a few times. V gene TRBV18 combines with J gene TRBJ2-7; D unclear. Looked up from germline, CDR1 is KGHSH and CDR2 is LQKENI. The CDR3 contains 13 residues. Trimming left V 3 bases short and J 7 bases short, with 13 bases between. CDR3 coding DNA: TGTGCCAGCTCACCTAACGTGGTGAGTGAGCAGTACTTC. It specifies CASSPNVVSEQYF. The complete variable domain, with remaining parts taken from reference TRBV18 and TRBJ2-7, reads NAGVMQNPRHLVRRRGQEARLRCSPMKGHSHVYWYRQLPEEGLKFMVYLQKENIIDESGMPKERFSAEFPKEGPSILRIQQVVRGDSAAYFCASSPNVVSEQYFGPGTRLTVT.

In nucleotides, the CDR3 is TGTGCCAGCTCACTGACAAGTGCGGGGAACACTGAAGCTTTCTTT. Translated, it gives CASSLTSAGNTEAFF. The chain has TRBV9 and TRBJ1-1; D gene ambiguous. The CDR3 consists of 15 residues. Deletions cut 7 bases from V and 1 base from J, with 17 bases between. The germline gives CDR1 SGDLS, CDR2 YYNGEE.

This clonotype was detected many times. The rearrangement uses TRBV20-1 and TRBJ2-7, with D possibly being TRBD2 (6 bases). The V gene's germline CDR1 is DFQATT and CDR2 SNEGSKA (reference sequence). Trimming cost V 6 bases and J 0 bases, with 15 bases left between them. The CDR3 consists of 14 residues. The DNA of the CDR3 is TGCAGTGCCAAGGACTACCAGAGCTCCTACGAGCAGTACTTC. It encodes CSAKDYQSSYEQYF.

This chain links TRBV6-1 with TRBJ1-2, with TRBD1 matching 7 bases. The germline V gene encodes CDR1 MNHNS and CDR2 SASEGT. This CDR3 comprises 15 residues. V lost 4 bases, J lost 2 bases, and 7 bases stayed unmatched. The CDR3 sequence is CASSAQGDGNYGYTF. In DNA, the CDR3 is TGTGCCAGCAGTGCTCAGGGGGACGGCAACTATGGCTACACCTTC.